The clone carrying this T cell receptor beta chain was observed a handful of times. This entry belongs to a study of OX40 agonist ivuxolimab in advanced cancers. CDR3 length equals 15 residues. V gave up 5 bases and J gave up 5 bases; unmatched junction bases: 7. Germline values: CDR1 SGHAT, CDR2 FQNNGV. Libraries were prepared by immunoSEQ multiplex PCR; TCRdb keeps only in-frame clonotypes and omits some of them. The repertoire has tens of thousands of clones, 84% of them found once; the top ten carry roughly 7%. This clonotype originated in an adult with an advanced solid tumor such as melanoma, head and neck, liver or kidney cancer. The sample consisted of CD4+ or CD8+ T cells sorted from blood, taken in a trial of the OX40 agonist ivuxolimab. The V gene is TRBV11-2, the J gene TRBJ2-5; 11 bases line up with TRBD1. The CDR3 is CASSRTGGDLETQYF. The CDR3 DNA is TGTGCCAGCAGCCGGACAGGGGGCGACTTGGAGACCCAGTACTTC.